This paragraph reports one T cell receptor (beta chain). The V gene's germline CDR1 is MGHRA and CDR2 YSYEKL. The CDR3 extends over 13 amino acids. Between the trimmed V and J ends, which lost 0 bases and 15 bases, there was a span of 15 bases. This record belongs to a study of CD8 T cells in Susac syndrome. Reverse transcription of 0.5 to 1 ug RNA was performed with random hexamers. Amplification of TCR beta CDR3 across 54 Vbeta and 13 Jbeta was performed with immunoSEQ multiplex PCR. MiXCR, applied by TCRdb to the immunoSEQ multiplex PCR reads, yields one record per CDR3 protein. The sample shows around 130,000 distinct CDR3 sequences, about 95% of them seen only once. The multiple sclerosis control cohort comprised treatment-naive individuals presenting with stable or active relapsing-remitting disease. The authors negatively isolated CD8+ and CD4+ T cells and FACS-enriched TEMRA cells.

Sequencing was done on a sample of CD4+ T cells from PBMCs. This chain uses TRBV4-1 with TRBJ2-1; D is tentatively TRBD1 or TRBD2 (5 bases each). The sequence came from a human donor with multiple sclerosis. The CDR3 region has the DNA TGCGCCAGCAGCCAAGAGGTCGGGGCTTCTCGGTTCTTC. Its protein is CASSQEVGASRFF.